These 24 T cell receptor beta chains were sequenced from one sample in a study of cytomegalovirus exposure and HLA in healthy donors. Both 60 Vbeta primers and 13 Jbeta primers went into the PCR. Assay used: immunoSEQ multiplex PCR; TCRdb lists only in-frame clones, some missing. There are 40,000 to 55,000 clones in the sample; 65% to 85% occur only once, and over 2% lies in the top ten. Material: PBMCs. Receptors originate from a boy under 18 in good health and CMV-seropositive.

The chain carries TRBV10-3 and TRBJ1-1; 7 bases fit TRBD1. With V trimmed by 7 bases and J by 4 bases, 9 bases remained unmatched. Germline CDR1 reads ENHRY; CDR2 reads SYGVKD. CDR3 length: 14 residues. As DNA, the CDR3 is TGTGCCATCACTACGACAGGGAGTGGCACTGAAGCTTTCTTT. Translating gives CAITTTGSGTEAFF.

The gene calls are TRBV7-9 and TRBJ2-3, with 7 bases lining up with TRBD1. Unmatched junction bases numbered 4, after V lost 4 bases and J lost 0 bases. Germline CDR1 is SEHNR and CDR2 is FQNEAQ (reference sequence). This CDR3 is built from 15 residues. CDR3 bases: TGTGCCAGCAGCTCACAGGGGTCTAGCACAGATACGCAGTATTTT. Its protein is CASSSQGSSTDTQYF.

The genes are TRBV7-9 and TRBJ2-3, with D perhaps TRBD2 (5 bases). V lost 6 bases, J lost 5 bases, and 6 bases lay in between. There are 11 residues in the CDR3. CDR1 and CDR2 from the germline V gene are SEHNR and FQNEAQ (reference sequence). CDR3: CASRLGDTQYF. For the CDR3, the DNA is TGTGCCAGCAGACTAGGAGATACGCAGTATTTT. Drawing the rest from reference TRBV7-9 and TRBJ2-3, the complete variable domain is DTGVSQNPRHKITKRGQNVTFRCDPISEHNRLYWYRQTLGQGPEFLTYFQNEAQLEKSRLLSDRFSAERPKGSFSTLEIQRTEQGDSAMYLCASRLGDTQYFGPGTRLTVL.

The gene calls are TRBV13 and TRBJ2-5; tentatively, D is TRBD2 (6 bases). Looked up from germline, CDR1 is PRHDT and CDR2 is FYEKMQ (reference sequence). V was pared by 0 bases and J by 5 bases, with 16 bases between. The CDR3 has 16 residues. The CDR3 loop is CASSLGLSSGRETQYF. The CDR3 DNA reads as TGTGCCAGCAGCTTAGGCCTTAGTTCGGGGAGGGAGACCCAGTACTTC.

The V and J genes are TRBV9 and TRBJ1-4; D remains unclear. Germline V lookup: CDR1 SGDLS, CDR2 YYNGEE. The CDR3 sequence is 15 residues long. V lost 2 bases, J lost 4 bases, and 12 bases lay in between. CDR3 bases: TGTGCCAGCAGCGTCCAGGCGACCTTTAATGAAAAACTGTTTTTT. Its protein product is CASSVQATFNEKLFF.

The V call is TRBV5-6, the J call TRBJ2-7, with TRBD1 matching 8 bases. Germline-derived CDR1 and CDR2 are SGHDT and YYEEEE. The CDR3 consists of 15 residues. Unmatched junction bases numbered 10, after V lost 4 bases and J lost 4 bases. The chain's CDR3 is CASSQGQERWYEQYF. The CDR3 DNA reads TGTGCCAGCAGCCAGGGACAGGAGAGGTGGTACGAGCAGTACTTC.

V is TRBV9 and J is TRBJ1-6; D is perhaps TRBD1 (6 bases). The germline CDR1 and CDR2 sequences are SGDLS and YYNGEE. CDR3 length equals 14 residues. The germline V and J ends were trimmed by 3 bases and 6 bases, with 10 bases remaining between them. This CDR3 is CASSAYRANSPLHF. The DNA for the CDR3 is TGTGCCAGCAGCGCTTACAGGGCTAATTCACCCCTCCACTTT. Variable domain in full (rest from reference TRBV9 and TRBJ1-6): DSGVTQTPKHLITATGQRVTLRCSPRSGDLSVYWYQQSLDQGLQFLIQYYNGEERAKGNILERFSAQQFPDLHSELNLSSLELGDSALYFCASSAYRANSPLHFGNGTRLTVT.

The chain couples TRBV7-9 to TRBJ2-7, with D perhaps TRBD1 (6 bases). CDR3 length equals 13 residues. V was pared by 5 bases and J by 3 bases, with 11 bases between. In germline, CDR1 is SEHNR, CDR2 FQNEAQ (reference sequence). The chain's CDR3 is CASSQDRLYEQYF. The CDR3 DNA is TGTGCCAGCAGCCAAGACAGGCTCTACGAGCAGTACTTC.

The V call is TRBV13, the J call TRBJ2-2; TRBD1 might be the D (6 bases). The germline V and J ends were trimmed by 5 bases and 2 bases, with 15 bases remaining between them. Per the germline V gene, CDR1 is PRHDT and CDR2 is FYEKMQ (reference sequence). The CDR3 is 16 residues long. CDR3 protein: CASSHTGNFNTGELFF. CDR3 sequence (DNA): TGTGCCAGCAGCCATACAGGGAATTTTAACACCGGGGAGCTGTTTTTT.

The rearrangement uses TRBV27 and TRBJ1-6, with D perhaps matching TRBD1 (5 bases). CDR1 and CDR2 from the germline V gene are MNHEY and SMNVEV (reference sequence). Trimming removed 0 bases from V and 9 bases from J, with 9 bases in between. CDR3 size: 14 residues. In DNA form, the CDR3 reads TGTGCCAGCAGTTTATCGGCGGGGGTTTCACCCCTCCACTTT. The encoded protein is CASSLSAGVSPLHF.

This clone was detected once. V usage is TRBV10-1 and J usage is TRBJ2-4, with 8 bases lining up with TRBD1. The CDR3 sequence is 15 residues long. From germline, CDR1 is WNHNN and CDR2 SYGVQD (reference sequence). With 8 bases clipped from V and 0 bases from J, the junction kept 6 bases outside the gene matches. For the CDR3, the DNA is TGCGCCAGCGGGCTTACAGGGGGAGCCAAAAACATTCAGTACTTC. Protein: CASGLTGGAKNIQYF.

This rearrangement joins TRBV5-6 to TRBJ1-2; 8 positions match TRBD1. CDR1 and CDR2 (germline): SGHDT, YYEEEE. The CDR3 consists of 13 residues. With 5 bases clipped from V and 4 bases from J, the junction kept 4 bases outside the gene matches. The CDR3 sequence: CASRYTGGYGYTF. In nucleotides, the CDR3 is TGTGCCAGCAGGTACACAGGGGGCTATGGCTACACCTTC.

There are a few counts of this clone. CDR3 nucleotides: TGTGCCAGCAGTGGAGGGCTATTATACTCTGGGGCCAACGTCCTGACTTTC. Translating it yields CASSGGLLYSGANVLTF. The rearrangement joins TRBV2 to TRBJ2-6; tentative D call: TRBD2 (5 bases). V was cut by 4 bases and J by 0 bases, with 13 bases left in between. This CDR3 has 17 residues. CDR1 and CDR2 from the germline V gene are SNHLY and FYNNEI.

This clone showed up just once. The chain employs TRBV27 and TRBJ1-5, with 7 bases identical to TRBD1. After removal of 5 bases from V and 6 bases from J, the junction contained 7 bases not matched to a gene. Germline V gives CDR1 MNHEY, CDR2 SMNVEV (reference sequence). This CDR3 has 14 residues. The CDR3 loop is CASSPDRPGQPQHF. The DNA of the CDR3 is TGTGCCAGCAGTCCGGACAGGCCGGGTCAGCCCCAGCATTTT.

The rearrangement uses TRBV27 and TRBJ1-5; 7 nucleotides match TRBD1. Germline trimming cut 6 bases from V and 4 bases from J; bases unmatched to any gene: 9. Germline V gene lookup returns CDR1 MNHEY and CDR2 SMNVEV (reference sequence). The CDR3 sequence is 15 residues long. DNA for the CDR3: TGTGCCAGCAGACCCGGGACAGTCCATAATCAGCCCCAGCATTTT. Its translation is CASRPGTVHNQPQHF.

The DNA of the CDR3 is TGTGCCAGCAGCCAAGTGGCGGGCCAATACACCGGGGAGCTGTTTTTT. It specifies CASSQVAGQYTGELFF. V and J are TRBV14 and TRBJ2-2; D perhaps matches TRBD2 (5 bases). Between the trimmed V and J ends, which lost 1 base and 3 bases, there was a span of 12 bases. The germline CDR1 and CDR2 sequences are SGHDN and FVKESK. The CDR3 covers 16 residues.

CDR3 coding DNA: TGTGCCAGCCGTGGACAGGGGATGGAGACCCAGTACTTC. It encodes CASRGQGMETQYF. J is TRBJ2-5 and V is TRBV7-9; 9 bases are shared with TRBD1. The CDR3 spans 13 residues. Germline trimming cut 8 bases from V and 5 bases from J; bases unmatched to any gene: 6. Germline CDR1 and CDR2: SEHNR and FQNEAQ (reference sequence).

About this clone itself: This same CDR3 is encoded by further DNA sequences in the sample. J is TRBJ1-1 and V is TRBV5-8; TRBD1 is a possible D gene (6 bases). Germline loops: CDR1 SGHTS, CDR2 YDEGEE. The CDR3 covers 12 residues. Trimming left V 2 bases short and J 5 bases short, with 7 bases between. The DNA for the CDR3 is TGTGCCAGCAGCTTCAGGGGAACTGAAGCTTTCTTT. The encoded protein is CASSFRGTEAFF. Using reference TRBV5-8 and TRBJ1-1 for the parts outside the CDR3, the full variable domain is EAGVTQSPTHLIKTRGQQATLRCSPISGHTSVYWYQQALGLGLQFLLWYDEGEERNRGNFPPRFSGRQFPNYSSELNVNALELEDSALYLCASSFRGTEAFFGQGTRLTVV.

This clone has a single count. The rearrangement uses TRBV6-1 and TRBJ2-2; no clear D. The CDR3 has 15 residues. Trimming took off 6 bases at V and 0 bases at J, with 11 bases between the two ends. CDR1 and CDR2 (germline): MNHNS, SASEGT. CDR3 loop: CASRPAYPNTGELFF. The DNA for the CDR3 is TGTGCCAGCAGGCCCGCCTACCCGAACACCGGGGAGCTGTTTTTT.

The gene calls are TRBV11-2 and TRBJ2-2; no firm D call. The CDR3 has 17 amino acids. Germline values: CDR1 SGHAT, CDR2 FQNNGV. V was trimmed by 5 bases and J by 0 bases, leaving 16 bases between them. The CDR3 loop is CASSRFGLRANTGELFF. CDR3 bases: TGTGCCAGCAGCCGTTTTGGGTTACGGGCGAACACCGGGGAGCTGTTTTTT.

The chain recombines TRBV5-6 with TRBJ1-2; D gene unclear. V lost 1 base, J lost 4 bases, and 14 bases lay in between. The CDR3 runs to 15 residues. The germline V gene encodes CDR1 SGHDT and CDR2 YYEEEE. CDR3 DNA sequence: TGTGCCAGCAGCTTGAGCCCTGGAGGGTCCTATGGCTACACCTTC. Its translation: CASSLSPGGSYGYTF.

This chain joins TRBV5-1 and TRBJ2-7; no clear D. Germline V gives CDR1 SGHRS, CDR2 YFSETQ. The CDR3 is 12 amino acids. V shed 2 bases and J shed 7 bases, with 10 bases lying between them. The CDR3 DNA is TGCGCCAGCAGCTTCGGGTTGGAGGAGCAGTACTTC. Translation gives CASSFGLEEQYF.

CDR3 nucleotide sequence: TGTGCCAGCAGCCTGGGACAGACTGAAGCTTTCTTT. Its protein product is CASSLGQTEAFF. The chain carries TRBV6-5 and TRBJ1-1; 7 bases align to TRBD1. Germline CDR1 MNHEY, CDR2 SVGAGI. J lost 5 bases, V lost 6 bases, and 3 bases had no gene match. The CDR3 runs to 12 residues.

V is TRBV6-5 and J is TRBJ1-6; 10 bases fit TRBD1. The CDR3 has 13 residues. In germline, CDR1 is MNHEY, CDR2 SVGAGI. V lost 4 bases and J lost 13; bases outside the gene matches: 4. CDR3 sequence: CASSFGQGVPLHF. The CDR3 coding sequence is TGTGCCAGCAGTTTCGGACAGGGGGTTCCCCTCCACTTT.